This is a list of T cell receptor beta chains from one sample in a study of T cells in Graves' hyperthyroidism and ophthalmopathy. TCRdb re-derived calls from the multiplex PCR reads in MiXCR, one entry per CDR3 protein. The sample holds approximately 620,000 distinct CDR3 sequences, approximately 15% seen once. The sequenced material came from blood. The receptors shown here come from a woman younger than 45 with Graves' hyperthyroidism that later progressed to Graves' ophthalmopathy. Each CDR3 is given with its conserved first and last residue. D genes are given only for firm matches. Rows give clone size only sometimes, using once, few, many, or a class for an expanded clone.

cdr3_nt | cdr3_aa | v_call | d_call | clone_size | j_call
TGTGCCAGCAGTCACGGGACCCAGCAGTTCTTC | CASSHGTQQFF | TRBV12-3/TRBV12-4 | . | . | TRBJ2-1
TGCAGTGCCCCCCCCGGTAGCGGGAGCCTCTACGAGCAGTACTTC | CSAPPGSGSLYEQYF | TRBV20-1 | TRBD2 | . | TRBJ2-7
TGCAGTGCCTCCTGGACGGGAACCTACGAGCAGTACTTC | CSASWTGTYEQYF | TRBV20-1 | . | few | TRBJ2-7
TGTGCCAGCAGTGGTCACCTGTTGCACGAGCAGTACTTC | CASSGHLLHEQYF | TRBV6-1 | . | many | TRBJ2-7
TGTGCCAGCAGTCGGCGCGGGGGTATCGGGGAGCTGTTTTTT | CASSRRGGIGELFF | TRBV28 | TRBD2 | many | TRBJ2-2
TGTGCCAGCCAAACCCACAGGCTTGGGGAGCAGCATTTT | CASQTHRLGEQHF | TRBV19 | . | . | TRBJ1-5
TGCGCCAGCAGGGTAGAGGTGACCGAAGAGACCCAGTACTTC | CASRVEVTEETQYF | TRBV5-1 | . | . | TRBJ2-5
TGTGCCAGCAGTGGGCCAGTGAACACTGAAGCTTTCTTT | CASSGPVNTEAFF | TRBV2 | . | many | TRBJ1-1
TGTGCCAGTACCCCTCCGTGGACTAGCGGGAGGGTTAATGAGCAGTTCTTC | CASTPPWTSGRVNEQFF | TRBV19 | TRBD2 | . | TRBJ2-1
TGCAGTGCTGCGGGGGACCTTTGGTACGAGCAGTACTTC | CSAAGDLWYEQYF | TRBV20-1 | TRBD2 | . | TRBJ2-7
TGTGCCAGCAGTTCCCCGGGCAGGATCTATGGCTACACCTTC | CASSSPGRIYGYTF | TRBV6-2/TRBV6-3 | . | . | TRBJ1-2
TGTGCCAGCAGTTTATTACTTCGTCTAGCGGGATCACTCTCCTACGAGCAGTACTTC | CASSLLLRLAGSLSYEQYF | TRBV28 | TRBD2 | many | TRBJ2-7
TGTGCCAGCAGCGGGGGGAGGTTGGTGTGGTCACCCCTCCACTTT | CASSGGRLVWSPLHF | TRBV6-1 | . | many | TRBJ1-6
TGTGCCAGCAGTTTAGCGTTAAGCACTGAAGCTTTCTTT | CASSLALSTEAFF | TRBV5-1 | . | many | TRBJ1-1
TGTGCCAGCAGCCCCGGGACAGCGGGGAACACTGAAGCTTTCTTT | CASSPGTAGNTEAFF | TRBV3-1 | TRBD1 | many | TRBJ1-1
TGTGCATCACTAGATCAGCCCCAGCATTTT | CASLDQPQHF | TRBV28 | . | . | TRBJ1-5
TGCAGTGCTAGACCTTACTTTGCCGGAAACACCATATATTTT | CSARPYFAGNTIYF | TRBV20-1 | . | many | TRBJ1-3